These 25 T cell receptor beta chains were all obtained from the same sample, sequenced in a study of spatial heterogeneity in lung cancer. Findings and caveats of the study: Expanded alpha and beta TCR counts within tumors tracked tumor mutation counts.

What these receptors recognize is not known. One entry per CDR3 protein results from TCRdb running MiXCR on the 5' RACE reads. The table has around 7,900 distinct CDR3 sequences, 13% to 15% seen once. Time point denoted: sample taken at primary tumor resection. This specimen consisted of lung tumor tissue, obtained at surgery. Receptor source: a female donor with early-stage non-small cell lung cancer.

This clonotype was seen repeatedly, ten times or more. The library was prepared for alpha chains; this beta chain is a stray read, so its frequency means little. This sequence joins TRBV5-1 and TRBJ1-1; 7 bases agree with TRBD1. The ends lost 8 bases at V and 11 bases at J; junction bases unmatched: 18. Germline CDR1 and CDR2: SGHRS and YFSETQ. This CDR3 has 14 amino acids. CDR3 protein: CASASGAQGKKAFF. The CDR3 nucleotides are TGCGCCAGTGCTTCAGGAGCACAGGGGAAGAAGGCTTTCTTT.

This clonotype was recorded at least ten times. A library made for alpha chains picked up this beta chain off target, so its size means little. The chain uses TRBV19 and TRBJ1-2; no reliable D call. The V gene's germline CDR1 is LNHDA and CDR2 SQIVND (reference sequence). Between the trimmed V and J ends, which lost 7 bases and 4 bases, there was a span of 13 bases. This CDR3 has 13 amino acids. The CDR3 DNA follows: TGTGCCAGTACCACGTGGGGTCCCTATGGCTACACCTTC. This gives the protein CASTTWGPYGYTF.

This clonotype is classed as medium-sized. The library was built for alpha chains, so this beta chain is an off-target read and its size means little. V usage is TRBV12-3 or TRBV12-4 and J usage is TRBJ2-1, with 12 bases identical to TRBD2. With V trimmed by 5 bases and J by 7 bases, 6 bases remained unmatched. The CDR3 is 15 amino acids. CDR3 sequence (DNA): TGTGCCAGCAGTCCCGGACTAGCGGGGAGGAATGAGCAGTTCTTC. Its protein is CASSPGLAGRNEQFF.

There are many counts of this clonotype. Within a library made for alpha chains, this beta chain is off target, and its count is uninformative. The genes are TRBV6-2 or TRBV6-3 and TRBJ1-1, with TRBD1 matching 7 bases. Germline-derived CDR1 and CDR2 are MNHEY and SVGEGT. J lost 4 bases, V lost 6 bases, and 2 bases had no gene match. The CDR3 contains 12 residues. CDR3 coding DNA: TGTGCCAGCAGGACAGGGTCCACTGAAGCTTTCTTT. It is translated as CASRTGSTEAFF.

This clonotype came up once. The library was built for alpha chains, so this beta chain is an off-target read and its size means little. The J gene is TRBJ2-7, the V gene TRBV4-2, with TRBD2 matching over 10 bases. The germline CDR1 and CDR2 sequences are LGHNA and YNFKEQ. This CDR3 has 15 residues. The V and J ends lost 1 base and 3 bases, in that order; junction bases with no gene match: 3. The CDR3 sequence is CASSQVRTSGYEQYF. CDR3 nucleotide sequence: TGTGCCAGCAGCCAAGTTCGGACTAGCGGCTACGAGCAGTACTTC.

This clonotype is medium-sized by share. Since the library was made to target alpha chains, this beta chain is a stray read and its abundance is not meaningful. The CDR3 sequence: CASSPLGVNTEAFF. CDR3 in DNA: TGTGCCAGCAGCCCGCTGGGGGTGAACACTGAAGCTTTCTTT. The gene calls are TRBV3-1 and TRBJ1-1, with D maybe TRBD1 (5 bases). The V gene's germline CDR1 is LGHDT and CDR2 YNNKEL (reference sequence). V dropped 4 bases and J dropped 0 bases, with 9 bases sitting between them. The CDR3 totals 14 residues.

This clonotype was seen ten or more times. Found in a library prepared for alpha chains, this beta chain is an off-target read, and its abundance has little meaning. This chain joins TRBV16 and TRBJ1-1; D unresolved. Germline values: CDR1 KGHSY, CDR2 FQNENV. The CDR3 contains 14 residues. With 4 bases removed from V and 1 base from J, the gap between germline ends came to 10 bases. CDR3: CASSLQAGNTEAFF. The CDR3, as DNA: TGTGCCAGCAGCCTTCAGGCGGGGAACACTGAAGCTTTCTTT.

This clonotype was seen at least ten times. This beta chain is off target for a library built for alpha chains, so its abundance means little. CDR3 DNA: TGCGCCAGCAGCCAAGACGATATAAGAGGGGATTATGGCTACACCTTC. This encodes CASSQDDIRGDYGYTF. This rearrangement joins TRBV4-1 to TRBJ1-2; weak D call: TRBD1 (5 bases). Trimming took 0 bases from V and 5 from J, leaving 16 bases between them. Germline V gene lookup returns CDR1 MGHRA and CDR2 YSYEKL. This CDR3 has 16 residues.

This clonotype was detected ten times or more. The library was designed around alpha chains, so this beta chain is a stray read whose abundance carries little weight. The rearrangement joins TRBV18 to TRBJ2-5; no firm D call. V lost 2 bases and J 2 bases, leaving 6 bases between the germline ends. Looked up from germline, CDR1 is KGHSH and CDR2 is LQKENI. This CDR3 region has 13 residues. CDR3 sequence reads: CASSPRQQETQYF. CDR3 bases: TGTGCCAGCTCACCAAGGCAGCAAGAGACCCAGTACTTC.

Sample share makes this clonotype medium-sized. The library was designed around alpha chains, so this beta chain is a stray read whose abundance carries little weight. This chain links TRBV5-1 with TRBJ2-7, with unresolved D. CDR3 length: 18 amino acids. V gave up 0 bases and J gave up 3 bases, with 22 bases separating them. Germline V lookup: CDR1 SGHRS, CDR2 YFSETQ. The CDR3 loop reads CASSLARPGSFGIYEQYF. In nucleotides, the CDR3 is TGCGCCAGCAGCTTGGCCCGCCCCGGATCGTTTGGGATCTACGAGCAGTACTTC.

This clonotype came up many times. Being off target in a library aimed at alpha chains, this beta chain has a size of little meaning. The DNA for the CDR3 is TGTGCCAGCAGTTTTTTGTCTCCGGGCGGGGATACGCAGTATTTT. Its protein is CASSFLSPGGDTQYF. J is TRBJ2-3 and V is TRBV12-3 or TRBV12-4; a possible D gene is TRBD2 (5 bases). V shed 3 bases and J shed 6 bases, with 16 bases lying between them. This CDR3 has 15 residues.

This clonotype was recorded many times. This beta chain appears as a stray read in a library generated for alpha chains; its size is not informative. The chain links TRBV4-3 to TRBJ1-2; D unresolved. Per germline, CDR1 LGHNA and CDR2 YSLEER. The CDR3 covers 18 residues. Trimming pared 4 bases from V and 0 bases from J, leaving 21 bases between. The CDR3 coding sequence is TGCGCCAGCAGCCCGGTGCTAGCTTTAGAATATTCTAACTATGGCTACACCTTC. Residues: CASSPVLALEYSNYGYTF.

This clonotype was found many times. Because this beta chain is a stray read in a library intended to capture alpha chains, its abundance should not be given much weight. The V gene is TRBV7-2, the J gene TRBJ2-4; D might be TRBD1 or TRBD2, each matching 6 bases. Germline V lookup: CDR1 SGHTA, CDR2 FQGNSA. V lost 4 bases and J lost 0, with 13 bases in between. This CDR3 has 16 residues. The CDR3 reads CASSSEGGLAKNIQYF. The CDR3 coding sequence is TGTGCCAGCAGCTCCGAGGGGGGTTTAGCCAAAAACATTCAGTACTTC.

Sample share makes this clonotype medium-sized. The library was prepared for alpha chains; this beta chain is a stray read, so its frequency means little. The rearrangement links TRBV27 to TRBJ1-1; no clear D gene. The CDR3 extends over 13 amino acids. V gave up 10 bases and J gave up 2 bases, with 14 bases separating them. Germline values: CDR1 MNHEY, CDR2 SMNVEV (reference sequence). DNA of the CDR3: TGTGCCATCCGGCGGGGTGTTAACACTGAAGCTTTCTTT. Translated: CAIRRGVNTEAFF.

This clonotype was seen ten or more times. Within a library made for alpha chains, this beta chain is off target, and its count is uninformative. The CDR3 loop reads CSVPRRTDTQYF. CDR3 nucleotides: TGCAGTGTTCCGCGCCGCACAGATACGCAGTATTTT. The gene calls are TRBV20-1 and TRBJ2-3; D gene unclear. This CDR3 is 12 amino acids long. V dropped 7 bases and J dropped 1 base, with 9 bases sitting between them. The germline CDR1 and CDR2 sequences are DFQATT and SNEGSKA (reference sequence).

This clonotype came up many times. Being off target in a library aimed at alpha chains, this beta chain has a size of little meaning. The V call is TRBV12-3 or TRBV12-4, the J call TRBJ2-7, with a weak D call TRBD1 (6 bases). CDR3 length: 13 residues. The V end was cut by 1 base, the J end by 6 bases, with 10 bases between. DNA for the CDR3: TGTGCCAGCAGTTTAGTTGGCAGGGGCGAGCAGTACTTC. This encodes CASSLVGRGEQYF.

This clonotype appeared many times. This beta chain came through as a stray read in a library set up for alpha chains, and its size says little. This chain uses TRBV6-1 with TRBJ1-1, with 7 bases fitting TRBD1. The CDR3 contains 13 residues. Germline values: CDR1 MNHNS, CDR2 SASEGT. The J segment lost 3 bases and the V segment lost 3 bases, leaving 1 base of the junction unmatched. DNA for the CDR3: TGTGCCAGCAGTGATACAGGGGACACTGAAGCTTTCTTT. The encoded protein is CASSDTGDTEAFF.

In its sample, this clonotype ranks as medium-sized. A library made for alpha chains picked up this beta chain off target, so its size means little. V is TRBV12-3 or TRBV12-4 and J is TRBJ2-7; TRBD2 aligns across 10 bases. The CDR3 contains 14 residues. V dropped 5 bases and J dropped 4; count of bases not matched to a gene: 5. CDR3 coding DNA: TGTGCCAGCAGTAGGGCTAGCGGGGGTTACGAGCAGTACTTC. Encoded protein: CASSRASGGYEQYF.

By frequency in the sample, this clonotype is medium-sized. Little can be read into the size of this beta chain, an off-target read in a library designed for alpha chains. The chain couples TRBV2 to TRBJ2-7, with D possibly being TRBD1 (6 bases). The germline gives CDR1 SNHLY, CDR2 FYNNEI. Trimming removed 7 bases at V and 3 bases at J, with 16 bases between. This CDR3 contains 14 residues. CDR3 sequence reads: CASKKWGRNYEQYF. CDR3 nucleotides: TGTGCCAGCAAGAAATGGGGGCGGAACTACGAGCAGTACTTC.

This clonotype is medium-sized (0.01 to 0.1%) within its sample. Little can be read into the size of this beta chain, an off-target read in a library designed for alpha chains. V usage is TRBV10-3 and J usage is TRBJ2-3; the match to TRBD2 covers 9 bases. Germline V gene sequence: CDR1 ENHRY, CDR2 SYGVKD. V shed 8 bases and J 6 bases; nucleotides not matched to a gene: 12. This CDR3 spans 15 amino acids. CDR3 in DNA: TGTGCCATCGGGAGGGGGACTAGCCGCCCCGATACGCAGTATTTT. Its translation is CAIGRGTSRPDTQYF.

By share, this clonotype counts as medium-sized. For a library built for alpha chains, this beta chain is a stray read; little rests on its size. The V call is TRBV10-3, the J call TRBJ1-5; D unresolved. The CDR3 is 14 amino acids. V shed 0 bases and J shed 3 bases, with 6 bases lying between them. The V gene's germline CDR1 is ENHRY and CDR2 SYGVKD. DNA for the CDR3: TGTGCCATCAGTGAGTCAGGGCCCAATCAGCCCCAGCATTTT. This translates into CAISESGPNQPQHF.

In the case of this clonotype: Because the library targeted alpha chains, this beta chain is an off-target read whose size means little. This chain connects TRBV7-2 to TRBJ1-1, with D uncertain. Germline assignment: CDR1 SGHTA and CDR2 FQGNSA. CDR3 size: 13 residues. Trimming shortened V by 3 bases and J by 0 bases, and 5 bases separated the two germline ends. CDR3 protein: CASSFQMNTEAFF. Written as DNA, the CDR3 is TGTGCCAGCAGCTTTCAAATGAACACTGAAGCTTTCTTT.

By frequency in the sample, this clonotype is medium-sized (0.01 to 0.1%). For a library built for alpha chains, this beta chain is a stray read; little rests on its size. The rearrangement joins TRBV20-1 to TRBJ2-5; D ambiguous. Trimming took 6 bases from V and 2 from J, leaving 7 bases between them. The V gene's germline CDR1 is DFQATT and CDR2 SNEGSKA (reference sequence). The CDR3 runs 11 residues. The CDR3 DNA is TGCAGTGCCCAAGCTCAAGAGACCCAGTACTTC. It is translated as CSAQAQETQYF.

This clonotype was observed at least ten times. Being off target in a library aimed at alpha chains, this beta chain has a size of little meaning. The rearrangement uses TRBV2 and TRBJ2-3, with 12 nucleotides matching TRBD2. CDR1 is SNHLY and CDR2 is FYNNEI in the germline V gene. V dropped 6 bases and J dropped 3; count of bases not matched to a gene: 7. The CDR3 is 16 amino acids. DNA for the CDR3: TGTGCCAGCAGGCCGACTAGCGGGGGCCGAACAGATACGCAGTATTTT. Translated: CASRPTSGGRTDTQYF.

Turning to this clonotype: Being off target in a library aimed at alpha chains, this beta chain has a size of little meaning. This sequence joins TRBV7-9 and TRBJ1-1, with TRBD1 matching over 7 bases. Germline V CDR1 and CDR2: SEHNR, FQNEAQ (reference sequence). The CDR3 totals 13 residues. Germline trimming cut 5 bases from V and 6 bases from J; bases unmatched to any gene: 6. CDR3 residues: CASSPGGSSEAFF. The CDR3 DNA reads TGTGCCAGCAGCCCAGGGGGGAGTTCTGAAGCTTTCTTT. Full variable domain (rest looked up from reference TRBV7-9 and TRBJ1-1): DTGVSQNPRHKITKRGQNVTFRCDPISEHNRLYWYRQTLGQGPEFLTYFQNEAQLEKSRLLSDRFSAERPKGSFSTLEIQRTEQGDSAMYLCASSPGGSSEAFFGQGTRLTVV.